One and the same sample provided the 27 T cell receptor beta chains below, sequenced in a study of T cells in Graves' hyperthyroidism and ophthalmopathy. TCR beta CDR3 regions were amplified from RNA transcripts. The HTBI set primed first-round TCR CDR3 RT-PCR. TCRdb re-called the multiplex PCR reads with MiXCR, one entry per CDR3 protein. The repertoire includes about 530,000 distinct CDR3 sequences, approximately 17% of them detected once, and about 16% sits in the top ten. Material for sequencing was blood. These receptors were obtained from a young woman with Graves' ophthalmopathy.

This clonotype was seen many times. The J gene is TRBJ2-7, the V gene TRBV27, with D hard to call. V was cut by 5 bases and J by 0 bases, with 8 bases left in between. The CDR3 length is 13 residues. The germline gives CDR1 MNHEY, CDR2 SMNVEV (reference sequence). Here the CDR3 reads CASSPGASYEQYF. The CDR3 nucleotides read TGTGCCAGCAGTCCCGGAGCCTCCTACGAGCAGTACTTC.

This clonotype appeared many times. The V gene is TRBV20-1, the J gene TRBJ2-1, with D unresolved. V lost 1 base to trimming and J lost 5 bases, with 6 bases between them. The CDR3 loop spans 12 amino acids. The germline V gene encodes CDR1 DFQATT and CDR2 SNEGSKA (reference sequence). The CDR3: CSARVSNNEQFF. The CDR3 DNA follows: TGCAGTGCTAGAGTGTCAAACAATGAGCAGTTCTTC.

This clonotype was found many times. The chain combines TRBV6-1 with TRBJ1-4; no firm D call. The CDR3 covers 16 residues. Trimming shortened V by 5 bases and J by 0 bases, and 13 bases separated the two germline ends. Germline V gene sequence: CDR1 MNHNS, CDR2 SASEGT. This CDR3 is CASSSSDVPTNEKLFF. CDR3 bases: TGTGCCAGCAGTTCCTCAGACGTTCCAACTAATGAAAAACTGTTTTTT.

This clonotype was observed many times. V and J are TRBV30 and TRBJ1-5; D perhaps matches TRBD1 (6 bases). Trimming left V 0 bases short and J 5 bases short, with 11 bases between. The CDR3 length is 14 residues. In germline, CDR1 is GTSNPN, CDR2 SVGIG (reference sequence). In DNA form, the CDR3 reads TGTGCCTGGAGTGTAAGGACAGCGGATCAGCCCCAGCATTTT. It is translated as CAWSVRTADQPQHF.

This sequence joins TRBV6-1 and TRBJ2-1; 7 bases agree with TRBD1. CDR1 and CDR2 (germline): MNHNS, SASEGT. J gave up 8 bases and V 7 bases, and 8 bases lay outside the gene matches. The CDR3 extends over 13 amino acids. CDR3 nucleotides: TGTGCCAGCACCGAACCGACAGGGTATGAGCAGTTCTTC. Its protein product is CASTEPTGYEQFF.

This clonotype showed up just a few times. The rearrangement uses TRBV19 and TRBJ1-5; no definite D call. The ends were cut back, 4 bases at V and 0 bases at J, with 10 bases in the middle. The CDR3 consists of 15 residues. Germline V gene data show CDR1 as LNHDA and CDR2 as SQIVND (reference sequence). The CDR3 nucleotides are TGTGCCAGTAGTAATGGAGATTATAGCAATCAGCCCCAGCATTTT. It encodes CASSNGDYSNQPQHF.

The chain joins TRBV15 to TRBJ2-2; no clear D. CDR1 is LNHNV and CDR2 is YYDKDF in the germline V gene (reference sequence). This CDR3 spans 20 amino acids. V was cut by 0 bases and J by 2 bases, with 22 bases left in between. The CDR3 spells CATSRDFEELTPENTGELFF. The CDR3 DNA reads as TGTGCCACCAGCAGAGATTTTGAGGAGCTTACCCCGGAAAACACCGGGGAGCTGTTTTTT.

In this sample, this clonotype turned up many times. The genes are TRBV30 and TRBJ1-2; 11 bases map to TRBD1. Per the germline V gene, CDR1 is GTSNPN and CDR2 is SVGIG (reference sequence). Unmatched junction bases numbered 6, after V lost 4 bases and J lost 8 bases. The CDR3 covers 13 residues. CDR3 protein: CAWTLGQGDGYTF. The DNA for the CDR3 is TGTGCCTGGACCCTGGGACAGGGGGACGGCTACACCTTC.

The chain is built from TRBV28 and TRBJ2-7, with 14 bases matching TRBD2. This CDR3 spans 15 amino acids. Germline V gene lookup returns CDR1 MDHEN and CDR2 SYDVKM. J was trimmed by 1 base and V by 9 bases; bases with no gene match: 5. CDR3 protein: CASLGTSGSSYEQYF. As DNA, the CDR3 is TGTGCCAGTCTTGGGACTAGCGGGAGTTCCTACGAGCAGTACTTC.

This clonotype was recorded a few times. The chain uses TRBV7-3 and TRBJ2-7; 10 nucleotides agree with TRBD2. V gave up 8 bases and J gave up 2 bases; unmatched junction bases: 6. This CDR3 spans 14 amino acids. Germline V gene sequence: CDR1 SGHTA, CDR2 FQGTGA. The CDR3 DNA reads TGTGCCAGCTCATCAGCGGGAGGGACCTACGAGCAGTACTTC. It yields the protein CASSSAGGTYEQYF.

This clonotype was seen many times. The chain has TRBV6-6 and TRBJ2-7; tentative D call: TRBD1 (5 bases). The V gene's germline CDR1 is MNHNY and CDR2 SVGAGI (reference sequence). This CDR3 is built from 13 residues. Deletions cut 0 bases from V and 8 bases from J, with 11 bases between. The CDR3 coding sequence is TGTGCCAGCAGTTACTCTGGGGCCGCGCAGCAGTACTTC. Protein product: CASSYSGAAQQYF.

J is TRBJ2-3 and V is TRBV28; D is tentatively TRBD1 or TRBD2 (5 bases each). The germline gives CDR1 MDHEN, CDR2 SYDVKM. V lost 8 bases and J lost 8, with 14 bases in between. The CDR3 runs to 12 residues. The chain's CDR3 is CASSLFGATQYF. DNA for the CDR3: TGTGCCAGCTCCCTTTTCGGGGCTACGCAGTATTTT.

In its sample, this clonotype was seen many times. The chain couples TRBV10-3 to TRBJ2-5; the D is unclear. The V end was cut by 6 bases, the J end by 0 bases, with 8 bases between. From germline, CDR1 is ENHRY and CDR2 SYGVKD. The CDR3 spans 13 residues. CDR3 in DNA: TGTGCCATCAGACGAGAGTACCAAGAGACCCAGTACTTC. This gives the protein CAIRREYQETQYF.

CDR3 sequence (DNA): TGTGCCACCAGTGTTAGCACAGATACGCAGTATTTT. This translates into CATSVSTDTQYF. The rearrangement uses TRBV24-1 and TRBJ2-3; D is ambiguous. Germline V gene lookup returns CDR1 KGHDR and CDR2 SFDVKD. The V end lost 5 bases, the J end lost 0 bases, and 2 bases lay between the germline ends. The CDR3 is 12 residues long.

This clonotype was observed at least ten times. The rearrangement joins TRBV6-1 to TRBJ1-2, with 9 positions matching TRBD1. The CDR3 sequence is 13 residues long. V dropped 5 bases and J dropped 7; count of bases not matched to a gene: 5. CDR1 and CDR2 (germline): MNHNS, SASEGT. The CDR3 DNA sequence: TGTGCCAGCAGTAAGGGACAGGGTCTTGGCTACACCTTC. It yields the protein CASSKGQGLGYTF.

This clonotype was observed many times. The chain combines TRBV11-2 with TRBJ1-2; D not certain. The CDR3 runs 15 residues. Trimming pared 5 bases from V and 6 bases from J, leaving 19 bases between. Germline V gene data show CDR1 as SGHAT and CDR2 as FQNNGV. The DNA of the CDR3 is TGTGCCAGCAGCCCCGGTAGGAACGCCGGGAATGGCTACACCTTC. As protein: CASSPGRNAGNGYTF.

This clonotype was recorded once. The J gene is TRBJ1-6, the V gene TRBV9; TRBD1 matches 7 bases. The trim removed 3 bases at V and 6 bases at J, leaving 6 bases unmatched. This CDR3 has 15 residues. Germline assignment: CDR1 SGDLS and CDR2 YYNGEE. In DNA form, the CDR3 reads TGTGCCAGCAGCGGCTCCGGGACAGCTAATTCACCCCTCCACTTT. Its protein is CASSGSGTANSPLHF.

This clonotype was recorded a few times. The rearrangement joins TRBV9 to TRBJ1-2; no definite D call. Trimming left V 3 bases short and J 2 bases short, with 11 bases between. The V gene's germline CDR1 is SGDLS and CDR2 YYNGEE. The CDR3 covers 14 residues. The CDR3 protein is CASSATLRNYGYTF. The CDR3 DNA reads TGTGCCAGCAGCGCCACCCTTCGGAACTATGGCTACACCTTC.

The chain carries TRBV19 and TRBJ1-2; D not resolved. This CDR3 spans 10 amino acids. V lost 7 bases, J lost 8 bases, and 8 bases lay in between. CDR1 is LNHDA, CDR2 SQIVND, per germline (reference sequence). Here the CDR3 DNA reads TGTGCCAGTAAGGCGTCGGGCTACACCTTC. It codes for CASKASGYTF.

Many counts were recorded for this clonotype. CDR3 in amino acids: CASSFTLSSYNEQFF. In DNA, the CDR3 is TGTGCCAGCAGTTTTACCCTTAGCTCCTACAATGAGCAGTTCTTC. The chain employs TRBV28 and TRBJ2-1, with D uncertain. Trimming removed 3 bases from V and 0 bases from J, with 9 bases in between. Per the germline V gene, CDR1 is MDHEN and CDR2 is SYDVKM. The CDR3 is 15 amino acids. The full variable domain, completed using reference TRBV28 and TRBJ2-1, is DVKVTQSSRYLVKRTGEKVFLECVQDMDHENMFWYRQDPGLGLRLIYFSYDVKMKEKGDIPEGYSVSREKKERFSLILESASTNQTSMYLCASSFTLSSYNEQFFGPGTRLTVL.

About this clonotype itself: A much bigger clone sits one base away, suggesting this may be a read error. V usage is TRBV6-4 and J usage is TRBJ2-2; tentatively, D is TRBD1 (5 bases). Germline loops: CDR1 MRHNA, CDR2 SNTAGT. The CDR3 length is 15 residues. Trimming removed 0 bases at V and 3 bases at J, with 8 bases between. The CDR3 nucleotides read TGTGCCAGCAGTGACTCAGGGGCGCACACCGGGGAGCTGTTTTTT. Encoded protein: CASSDSGAHTGELFF.

V and J are TRBV20-1 and TRBJ2-1, with TRBD1 matching 8 bases. Looked up from germline, CDR1 is DFQATT and CDR2 is SNEGSKA (reference sequence). The CDR3 loop spans 16 amino acids. V shed 0 bases and J 2 bases; nucleotides not matched to a gene: 6. The CDR3 reads CSARDIQGATYNEQFF. The CDR3 bases are TGCAGTGCTAGAGATATTCAGGGGGCAACCTACAATGAGCAGTTCTTC.

The rearrangement joins TRBV28 to TRBJ2-7; D may correspond to TRBD1 or TRBD2 (5 bases each). Trimming removed 5 bases from V and 4 bases from J, with 24 bases in between. The CDR3 length is 17 residues. Germline loops: CDR1 MDHEN, CDR2 SYDVKM. The CDR3 reads CASSEGRGTGMVYEQYF. In nucleotides, the CDR3 is TGTGCCAGCAGTGAGGGAAGAGGGACGGGAATGGTTTACGAGCAGTACTTC.

There are many counts of this clonotype. V gene TRBV28 combines with J gene TRBJ1-2; D unclear. CDR3 length: 12 residues. The V end was cut by 5 bases, the J end by 6 bases, with 10 bases between. Germline CDR1 is MDHEN and CDR2 is SYDVKM. Here the CDR3 reads CASSLQENGYTF. The CDR3 DNA reads as TGTGCCAGCAGTCTGCAGGAGAATGGCTACACCTTC.

The chain links TRBV9 to TRBJ2-5, with 7 bases aligning to TRBD2. The V gene end was trimmed by 3 bases and the J gene end by 5 bases; junction bases not matched to a gene: 10. The CDR3 covers 15 residues. Germline loops: CDR1 SGDLS, CDR2 YYNGEE. The CDR3 loop is CASSAGGGFGETQYF. CDR3 coding DNA: TGTGCCAGCAGCGCGGGAGGCGGGTTCGGTGAGACCCAGTACTTC.

CDR3 amino acids: CASSRWIGNQPQHF. In DNA, the CDR3 is TGTGCCAGCAGCCGCTGGATCGGCAATCAGCCCCAGCATTTT. The chain has TRBV5-6 and TRBJ1-5; D gene uncertain. Trimming removed 4 bases from V and 2 bases from J, with 10 bases in between. CDR3 size: 14 residues. Germline values: CDR1 SGHDT, CDR2 YYEEEE.

This rearrangement joins TRBV20-1 to TRBJ1-5, with D unclear. Germline V CDR1 and CDR2: DFQATT, SNEGSKA (reference sequence). The V and J ends lost 4 bases and 0 bases respectively, with 10 bases between them. The CDR3 is 14 residues long. The CDR3 here is CSAIGPYSNQPQHF. CDR3 nucleotides: TGCAGTGCTATCGGACCCTATAGCAATCAGCCCCAGCATTTT.